The rows below give T cell receptor beta chains drawn from one sample of a study of shared clonotypes between healthy human individuals. Measured with immunoSEQ multiplex PCR; TCRdb has only the in-frame clones, and not every one. The repertoire holds about 2.3 million clones, with 90% to 95% as singletons. The sequencing sample was made of naive CD4+ T cells from PBMCs. These receptors were collected from a man aged 18 to 30 in good health. Some clones in this sample may be carry-over from other donors' samples. The CDR3 runs from the conserved cysteine through the conserved F or W. D genes are given only for firm matches. Where a row states a size, it is once, few, many or the class of an expanded clone; other rows omit it.

j_gene | abundance | d_gene | v_gene | CDR3nt | CDR3aa
TRBJ2-3 | . | TRBD1 | TRBV5-1 | TGCGCCAGCAGCTTGTCATCAGGGGGAGCAGATACGCAGTATTTT | CASSLSSGGADTQYF
TRBJ1-2 | . | TRBD1 | TRBV4-2 | TGTGCCAGCAGCCAAGTTGGGGACAGGGAACGCTATGGCTACACCTTC | CASSQVGDRERYGYTF
TRBJ2-1 | . | . | TRBV2 | TGTGCCAGCAGTGTTGAGGGAGTTGAGTTCTTC | CASSVEGVEFF
TRBJ1-2 | . | . | TRBV4-1 | TGCGCCAGCAGCCACCCCACTGGGGGGGCAGACGGCTATGGCTACACCTTC | CASSHPTGGADGYGYTF
TRBJ2-2 | . | . | TRBV6-1 | TGTGCCAGCAGTGACCCCCGAAAACAAGCCTCGGGCACCGGGGAGCTGTTTTTT | CASSDPRKQASGTGELFF
TRBJ2-2 | . | . | TRBV5-6 | TGTGCCAGCAGCTTGTCCTTGCGGGAGCTGTTTTTT | CASSLSLRELFF
TRBJ2-7 | . | . | TRBV21-1 | TGTGCCAGCAGCGAACCCGGGACAGGGCGCTCCTACGAGCAGTACTTC | CASSEPGTGRSYEQYF
TRBJ1-2 | . | TRBD1 | TRBV28 | TGTGCCAGTCGACAGGGGCCTAACTATGGCTACACCTTC | CASRQGPNYGYTF
TRBJ2-4 | . | TRBD1 | TRBV6-5 | TGTGCCAGCAGGAGACAGGGTGCCAAAAACATTCAGTACTTC | CASRRQGAKNIQYF
TRBJ2-7 | . | . | TRBV5-4 | TGTGCCAGCAGCAGGGACCGTGCGCTACAGTACTTC | CASSRDRALQYF
TRBJ2-1 | . | . | TRBV15 | TGTGCCACCAGCCCCAGGGACCGGTCCTACAATGAGCAGTTCTTC | CATSPRDRSYNEQFF
TRBJ2-2 | . | . | TRBV4-3 | TGCGCCAGCAGCCCCCGGTTCCCCGGGGAGCTGTTTTTT | CASSPRFPGELFF
TRBJ1-1 | . | TRBD1 | TRBV5-1 | TGCGCCAGCAGCACGGGACAGCCGAAAACTGAAGCTTTCTTT | CASSTGQPKTEAFF
TRBJ2-3 | . | . | TRBV5-1 | TGCGCCAGCAGCTTGGCGTTGTCCACAGATACGCAGTATTTT | CASSLALSTDTQYF
TRBJ2-7 | once | TRBD1 | TRBV7-9 | TGTGCCAGCACCGGGACAGGGATAACGAAGCAGTACTTC | CASTGTGITKQYF
TRBJ2-1 | once | . | TRBV7-3 | TGTGCCAGCAGCCGGTTTCAAGGGAATGAGCAGTTCTTC | CASSRFQGNEQFF
TRBJ2-3 | . | . | TRBV7-2 | TGTGCCAGCAGCTTAGGGACGCCAGCATACACAGATACGCAGTATTTT | CASSLGTPAYTDTQYF
TRBJ2-5 | . | TRBD2 | TRBV7-9 | TGTGCCAGCATGCTAGCGGGAGTGAAGACCCAGTACTTC | CASMLAGVKTQYF
TRBJ2-7 | . | . | TRBV7-9 | TGTGCCAGCAGCCCCCCGGAAGGGCCGTTCTCCTACGAGCAGTACTTC | CASSPPEGPFSYEQYF
TRBJ1-1 | . | . | TRBV18 | TGTGCCAGCTCACTCATGACTGTCATGAACACTGAAGCTTTCTTT | CASSLMTVMNTEAFF
TRBJ2-7 | . | TRBD2 | TRBV2 | TGTGCCAGCAGGGGTACTAGCGTCTTCTACGAGCAGTACTTC | CASRGTSVFYEQYF
TRBJ2-1 | . | . | TRBV9 | TGTGCCAGCAGCTCAGATAGGGCAGAGCAGTTCTTC | CASSSDRAEQFF
TRBJ1-2 | once | TRBD1 | TRBV5-1 | TGCGCCAGCAGCTACTCAGGGGGCGACTATGGCTACACCTTC | CASSYSGGDYGYTF
TRBJ2-7 | . | . | TRBV7-2 | TGTGCCAGCAGCCCTGGGGTAGGCGGGACCTACGAGCAGTACTTC | CASSPGVGGTYEQYF
TRBJ2-2 | . | . | TRBV7-8 | TGTGCCAGCAGCTTAGGCAGGCCTGGGGTGGTCGGGGAGCTGTTTTTT | CASSLGRPGVVGELFF
TRBJ1-2 | . | . | TRBV6-5 | TGTGCCAGCAGCGACCCCCCGGGGCGCTCGCGCTACACCTTC | CASSDPPGRSRYTF
TRBJ2-5 | . | TRBD2 | TRBV5-1 | TGCGCCAGCAGCTTGACTAGCGGGAGAGGAGAGACCCAGTACTTC | CASSLTSGRGETQYF
TRBJ2-2 | . | TRBD1 | TRBV2 | TGTGCCAGCAGTGAAGCTTCAGGGGGGAACACCGGGGAGCTGTTTTTT | CASSEASGGNTGELFF
TRBJ2-7 | once | TRBD2 | TRBV6-5 | TGTGCCAGCAGTTACGGGCGGGAGCGGCAGTACTTC | CASSYGRERQYF
TRBJ1-1 | few | . | TRBV7-3 | TGTGCCAGCAGCTTGTGGGGCAGACGGAACACTGAAGCTTTCTTT | CASSLWGRRNTEAFF
TRBJ2-1 | . | TRBD1 | TRBV2 | TGTGCCAGCAGTGGATCAATCAGGGACAGGGATTACAATGAGCAGTTCTTC | CASSGSIRDRDYNEQFF
TRBJ2-5 | . | TRBD1 | TRBV29-1 | TGCAGCGTTGGCGGCCAGGGGGCGTCGGAGACCCAGTACTTC | CSVGGQGASETQYF